This T cell receptor (beta chain) was captured by sequencing in a study of T cell responses to AZD1222 COVID-19 vaccine. Details on this clone: Its cognate antigen is unknown.

This CDR3 comprises 13 residues. Trimming removed 6 bases from V and 9 bases from J, with 15 bases in between. CDR1 MDHEN and CDR2 SYDVKM come from the germline V gene. General study results and limits: White British people made up most donors, females outnumbered males, and clonal diversity was possibly underestimated. Sampling captured repertoires only after the peak T cell response.

Clones were read by immunoSEQ multiplex PCR, and TCRdb kept only the in-frame ones, dropping some. Of about 120,000 clones detected, 88% appear once; the ten largest clones hold roughly 4%. Second-dose schedules of about 4 or about 12 weeks were combined. The sequenced sample was peripheral blood, obtained 28 days after the second AZD1222 dose. The receptor was isolated from an adult who received the AZD1222 COVID-19 vaccine. The chain couples TRBV28 to TRBJ1-5; the D gene is possibly TRBD1 (5 bases). CDR3 sequence (DNA): TGTGCCAGCAGACGCCAGGGTGAACGGCCCCAGCATTTT. It is translated as CASRRQGERPQHF.